These 14 T cell receptor beta chains came from one sample sequenced in a study of early T cells in non-severe SARS-CoV-2 infection. TCRdb reprocessed the 5' RACE reads via MiXCR and lists one record per CDR3 protein. There are some 57,000 distinct CDR3 sequences in the sample; 4.5% to 7% occur only once, and about 6.8% lies in the top ten. What was sequenced was whole blood. Receptors originate from an adult who was a healthcare worker with PCR-confirmed SARS-CoV-2 infection or an uninfected control (not recorded which).

This clonotype was observed a few times. The genes are TRBV19 and TRBJ2-3, with D hard to call. V was pared by 7 bases and J by 2 bases, with 10 bases between. From germline, CDR1 is LNHDA and CDR2 SQIVND (reference sequence). This CDR3 region has 13 residues. In DNA, the CDR3 is TGTGCCAGTACCGTCGGAAACACAGATACGCAGTATTTT. Protein product: CASTVGNTDTQYF.

In its sample, this clonotype was seen many times. This chain connects TRBV3-1 to TRBJ2-1, with 11 positions matching TRBD2. After removal of 5 bases from V and 4 bases from J, the junction contained 10 bases not matched to a gene. There are 17 residues in the CDR3. In germline, CDR1 is LGHDT, CDR2 YNNKEL (reference sequence). CDR3 sequence reads: CASSTRTSGSGYNEQFF. CDR3 nucleotides: TGTGCCAGCAGCACCCGGACTAGCGGGTCGGGTTACAATGAGCAGTTCTTC.

There are a few counts of this clonotype. The genes are TRBV12-3 or TRBV12-4 and TRBJ1-2, with D possibly being TRBD1 (5 bases). V lost 6 bases to trimming and J lost 6 bases, with 14 bases between them. The CDR3 sequence is 13 residues long. The CDR3 nucleotides read TGTGCCAGCAGCCGCGGGGGGGGTGATGGCTACACCTTC. Its protein is CASSRGGGDGYTF.

This clonotype was seen at least ten times. The V and J genes are TRBV30 and TRBJ2-2; D gene uncertain. Between the trimmed V and J ends, which lost 0 bases and 5 bases, there was a span of 7 bases. This CDR3 comprises 13 residues. Germline loops: CDR1 GTSNPN, CDR2 SVGIG (reference sequence). The CDR3 region is CAWSVLLTGELFF. In nucleotides, the CDR3 is TGTGCCTGGAGTGTACTCCTGACCGGGGAGCTGTTTTTT.

This clonotype is deemed medium-sized. J is TRBJ2-2 and V is TRBV11-2; D gene unclear. CDR3 length: 12 amino acids. V shed 5 bases and J shed 3 bases, with 4 bases lying between them. CDR1 and CDR2 (germline): SGHAT, FQNNGV. The CDR3 loop is CASSRHTGELFF. DNA of the CDR3: TGTGCCAGCAGCCGTCACACCGGGGAGCTGTTTTTT.

This clonotype appeared many times. The chain is built from TRBV20-1 and TRBJ2-5; D might be TRBD2 (5 bases). Per germline, CDR1 DFQATT and CDR2 SNEGSKA (reference sequence). This CDR3 has 14 amino acids. V lost 0 bases, J lost 2 bases, and 10 bases lay in between. In DNA form, the CDR3 reads TGCAGTGCTAGAGATTTTAGGGAGCAAGAGACCCAGTACTTC. Protein: CSARDFREQETQYF.

This clonotype ranks as medium-sized. This chain uses TRBV20-1 with TRBJ1-2, with 7 bases fitting TRBD1. This CDR3 region has 16 residues. Germline V gene data show CDR1 as DFQATT and CDR2 as SNEGSKA (reference sequence). V shed 6 bases and J 7 bases; nucleotides not matched to a gene: 20. The CDR3: CSAIVNIFTGVAGYTF. CDR3 nucleotides: TGCAGTGCCATAGTAAATATTTTCACAGGGGTCGCTGGCTACACCTTC.

This clonotype has just a few counts. In DNA, the CDR3 is TGTGCTAGTGGGCCCGCTGAGACCCAGTACTTC. Its protein product is CASGPAETQYF. The chain links TRBV12-5 to TRBJ2-5; D ambiguous. The CDR3 has 11 amino acids. Germline CDR1 and CDR2: LGHNT and FRNRAP. The V gene lost 6 bases and the J gene lost 5 bases, with 7 bases spanning the gap.

This clonotype has a count of ten or more. The chain is built from TRBV6-5 and TRBJ2-1; tentative D call: TRBD1 (8 bases). The V end lost 6 bases, the J end lost 5 bases, and 17 bases lay between the germline ends. Germline V gene sequence: CDR1 MNHEY, CDR2 SVGAGI. The CDR3 has 15 amino acids. The CDR3 loop reads CASRTDRGGNNEQFF. For the CDR3, the DNA is TGTGCCAGCAGGACCGACAGGGGAGGGAACAATGAGCAGTTCTTC.

This clonotype was observed once. The J gene is TRBJ1-2, the V gene TRBV30, with D possibly matching TRBD1 (5 bases). The V and J ends lost 3 bases and 4 bases respectively, with 12 bases between them. CDR3 size: 13 residues. CDR1 and CDR2 from the germline V gene are GTSNPN and SVGIG (reference sequence). CDR3 in amino acids: CAWRVSQGYGYTF. The CDR3 bases are TGTGCCTGGAGAGTTAGTCAGGGCTATGGCTACACCTTC.

The V gene is TRBV7-6, the J gene TRBJ2-3; possible D gene TRBD1, 6 bases. In germline, CDR1 is SGHVS, CDR2 FNYEAQ. Trimming cost V 5 bases and J 6 bases, with 12 bases left between them. The CDR3 length is 13 residues. CDR3 DNA sequence: TGTGCCAGCAGCGCCGACAGGTGGGATACGCAGTATTTT. It is translated as CASSADRWDTQYF.

This clonotype was counted only a few times. This chain uses TRBV10-3 with TRBJ1-6; 7 bases are a match to TRBD1. Trimming at V came to 0 bases and at J to 15 bases, leaving 11 bases not matched to a gene. The CDR3 contains 15 residues. Germline V lookup: CDR1 ENHRY, CDR2 SYGVKD. The CDR3 here is CAISESTAQGKLLHF. In DNA, the CDR3 is TGTGCCATCAGTGAGTCGACTGCACAGGGGAAACTCCTCCACTTT.

The rearrangement joins TRBV7-7 to TRBJ2-1, with 8 bases aligning to TRBD2. The germline gives CDR1 SSHAT, CDR2 FNYEAQ (reference sequence). The CDR3 extends over 16 amino acids. V lost 0 bases, J lost 4 bases, and 5 bases stayed unmatched. In nucleotides, the CDR3 is TGTGCCAGCAGCTTAGCCGGGACTAGTATGTACAATGAGCAGTTCTTC. This gives the protein CASSLAGTSMYNEQFF.

This clonotype has at least ten counts. The chain uses TRBV12-3 or TRBV12-4 and TRBJ2-1; 7 nucleotides match TRBD1. V was clipped by 8 bases and J by 0 bases; unmatched bases: 16. The CDR3 length is 18 residues. Here the CDR3 reads CASASGGSVLSSYNEQFF. As DNA, the CDR3 is TGTGCCAGCGCCTCAGGGGGTAGCGTCCTAAGCTCCTACAATGAGCAGTTCTTC.